Following are 2 T cell receptor beta chains from one sample sequenced in a study of blood T cell repertoires in COVID-19 (dated by TCRdb to 2020 to 2021). The method was the immunoSEQ multiplex PCR assay. Not all clones reach the TCRdb copy of this immuneACCESS table, which keeps in-frame sequences only. Checked studies attribute under half of the gap to unresolved V genes and leave the rest unexplained. The sample table lists approximately 120,000 clones, around 89% of them with a count of one. Clones ranked in the top ten supply roughly 1.4% of the sample. The sample consisted of peripheral blood. Receptors originate from a human donor in a cohort sampled during active COVID-19.

V is TRBV9 and J is TRBJ1-1; the match to TRBD1 covers 7 bases. The V gene's germline CDR1 is SGDLS and CDR2 YYNGEE. CDR3 size: 14 residues. J gave up 2 bases and V 4 bases, and 5 bases lay outside the gene matches. The CDR3, as DNA: TGTGCCAGCAGCACACAGGGGTATAACACTGAAGCTTTCTTT. This codes for CASSTQGYNTEAFF.

V usage is TRBV5-6 and J usage is TRBJ1-2; D call uncertain. The CDR3 totals 14 residues. The germline gives CDR1 SGHDT, CDR2 YYEEEE. V lost 3 bases, J lost 8 bases, and 17 bases lay in between. The CDR3 reads CASSSYGWNSGYTF. The DNA for the CDR3 is TGTGCCAGCAGCTCGTACGGGTGGAACTCGGGCTACACCTTC.